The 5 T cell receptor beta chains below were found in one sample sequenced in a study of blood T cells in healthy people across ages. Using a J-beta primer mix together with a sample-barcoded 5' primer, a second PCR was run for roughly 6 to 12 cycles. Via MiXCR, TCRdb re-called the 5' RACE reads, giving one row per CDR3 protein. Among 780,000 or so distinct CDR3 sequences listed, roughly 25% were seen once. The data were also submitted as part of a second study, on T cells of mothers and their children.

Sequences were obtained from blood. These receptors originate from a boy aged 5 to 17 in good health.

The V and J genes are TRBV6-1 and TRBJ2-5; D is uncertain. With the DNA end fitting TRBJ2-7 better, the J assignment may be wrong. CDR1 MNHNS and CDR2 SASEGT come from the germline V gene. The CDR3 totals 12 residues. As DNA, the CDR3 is TGTGCCAGCAGATCAGGCCACTACGAGCAGTACTTC. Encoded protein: CASRSGHYEQYF.

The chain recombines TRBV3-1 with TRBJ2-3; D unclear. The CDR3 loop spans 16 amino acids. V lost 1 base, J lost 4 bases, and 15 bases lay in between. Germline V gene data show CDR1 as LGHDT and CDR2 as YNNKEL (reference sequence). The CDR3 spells CASSQGQGRVADTQYF. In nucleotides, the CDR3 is TGTGCCAGCAGCCAAGGACAAGGAAGGGTGGCAGATACGCAGTATTTT.

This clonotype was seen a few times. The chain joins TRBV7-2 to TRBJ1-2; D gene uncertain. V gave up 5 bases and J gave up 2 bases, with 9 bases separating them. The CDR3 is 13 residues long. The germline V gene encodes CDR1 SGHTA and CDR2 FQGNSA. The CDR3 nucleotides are TGTGCCAGCAGCCAGCAGCCGAACTATGGCTACACCTTC. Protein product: CASSQQPNYGYTF.

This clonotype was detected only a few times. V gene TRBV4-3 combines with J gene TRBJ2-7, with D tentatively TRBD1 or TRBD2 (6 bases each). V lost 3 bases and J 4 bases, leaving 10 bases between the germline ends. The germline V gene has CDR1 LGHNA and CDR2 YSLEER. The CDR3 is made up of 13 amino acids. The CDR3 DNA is TGCGCCAGCAGCCAGAAGGGGGGATACGAGCAGTACTTC. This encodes CASSQKGGYEQYF.

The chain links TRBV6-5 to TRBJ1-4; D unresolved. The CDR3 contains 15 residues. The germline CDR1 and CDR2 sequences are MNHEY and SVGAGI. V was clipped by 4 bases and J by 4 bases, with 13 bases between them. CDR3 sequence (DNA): TGTGCCAGCAGTTTAATCGGGCCAAATAATGAAAAACTGTTTTTT. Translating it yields CASSLIGPNNEKLFF.